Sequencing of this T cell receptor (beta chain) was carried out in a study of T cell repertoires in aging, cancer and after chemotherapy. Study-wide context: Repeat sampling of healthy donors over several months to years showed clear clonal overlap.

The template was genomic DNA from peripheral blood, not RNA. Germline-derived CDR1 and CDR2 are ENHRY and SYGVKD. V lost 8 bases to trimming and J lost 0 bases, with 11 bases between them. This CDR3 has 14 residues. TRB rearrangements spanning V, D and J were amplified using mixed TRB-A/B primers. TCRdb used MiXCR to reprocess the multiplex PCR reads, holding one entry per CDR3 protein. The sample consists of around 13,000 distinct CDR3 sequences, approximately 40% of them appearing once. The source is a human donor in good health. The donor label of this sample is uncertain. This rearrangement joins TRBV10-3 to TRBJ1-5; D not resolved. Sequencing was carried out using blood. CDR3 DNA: TGTGCCATCTCGCGGGCCTATAGCAATCAGCCCCAGCATTTT. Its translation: CAISRAYSNQPQHF.